This entry describes one T cell receptor (beta chain). This clonotype appeared a few times. No cognate antigen has been identified for it. No much larger clonotype is one base removed from it; base qualities were not supplied. The data are from a study of blood T cells in healthy people across ages (dated by TCRdb to between 2015 and 2016). For context, the study as a whole: In model experiments, template switching captured roughly one uniquely barcoded TCR beta cDNA molecule for every two T cells. Using deep sequencing normalized with unique cDNA molecular identifiers, the study measured how TCR beta repertoire diversity changes with age. The donors were split into four age groups: young (average around 16 years), middle-aged (about 40), aged (roughly 65) and long-lived (about 74). To avoid experimental bias, donors of different ages were spread randomly across the sequencing lanes. For two donors (one aged 18 to 29 and one aged 80 or older), the study analyzed two additional independent replicas of 1 million unique cDNA reads from the same blood draw. Results and caveats for the whole study, not just this receptor: As age increased, observed TCR beta diversity per million T cells dropped in a roughly linear way, and a significant reduction was already evident by age about 40. Estimates of total diversity based on one million sequenced T cells were regarded as lower bounds and as underestimates. Since profiling was done on bulk unsorted PBMCs, naive and antigen-experienced compartments could not be conclusively compared. Compared with the aged group, the long-lived group had more naive CD4+ T cells, fewer expanded clones and increased TCR diversity, a pattern suggesting age selection. A strong correlation was found between observed TCR beta diversity and the percentage of naive T cells measured by flow cytometry. Because the CMV infection status of the donors was unknown, age-related changes in expanded clonotypes may potentially have been confounded.

The library was built by means of 5' RACE. For sequencing, an Illumina HiSeq 2500 was employed. A second PCR of roughly 7 to 11 cycles was run with a J-beta primer mix and a sample-barcoded 5' primer. A unique molecular identifier was introduced onto each TCR beta cDNA molecule by a template-switch 5' adaptor carrying 12 random nucleotides. Each sample yielded at least 3 million CDR3-containing paired-end reads. All of the RNA was converted into first-strand cDNA using the Mint cDNA synthesis kit, with a TRBC-specific oligonucleotide serving as the primer. All cDNA was treated with uracil-DNA glycosylase and then went through a first 18-cycle PCR with the universal primers M1SS and BC2_uni_R. The authors' analysis ran thus. For normalization, 1 million high-quality reads, each with a distinct molecular identifier, were randomly selected from each sample. Instead of being binned into consensus sequences, reads with shared molecular identifiers were discarded. MiTCR, set to a Q25 quality threshold and the strictest error-elimination algorithm, was used for CDR3 identification, clonotype clustering and error correction. A nonparametric unseen species model with Euler transformation was used to estimate a lower bound on total TCR beta diversity. TCRdb trimmed the raw reads at Q25, called clones with MiXCR and kept productive beta chains. Rows merge per CDR3 protein into single entries with the most common DNA and genes. These V and J calls rely on TCRdb rather than the paper's analysis. The sample records roughly 2 million distinct CDR3 sequences, around half of which are singletons. The top ten clones comprise over 2% of the sample.

The donors were about 40 Caucasian individuals from Russia, aged roughly 6 to 95 years, who were systemically healthy. Each donor gave ten milliliters of peripheral blood, drawn into EDTA-treated Vacutainer tubes. Ficoll-Paque density-gradient centrifugation was used to isolate PBMCs, with at least 6 million per sample. Total RNA, at least 5 micrograms per sample, was extracted from PBMCs with Trizol reagent. For every donor, flow cytometry on a PBMC aliquot measured the percentage of naive CD45RAhigh/CD27high T cells. There are 18 amino acids in the CDR3, from cysteine to phenylalanine inclusive. Only the CDR3 region is kept as DNA, spanning 54 bases read in frame from base 1. The germline V gene provides CDR1 SGHTA and CDR2 FQGNSA. The trim is 5 bases for V and 4 bases for J, with a gap of 26 bases between the germline ends.

The rearrangement combines TRBV7-2 with TRBJ1-2; a tentative D call is TRBD1 (6 bases match). The specimen sequenced was blood. This clonotype was sampled from a middle-aged woman in good health. The CDR3 region reads CASSGGAAGALRSYGYTF. The DNA sequence follows: TGTGCCAGCAGCGGAGGCGCGGCAGGGGCCTTGAGGTCCTATGGCTACACCTTC.